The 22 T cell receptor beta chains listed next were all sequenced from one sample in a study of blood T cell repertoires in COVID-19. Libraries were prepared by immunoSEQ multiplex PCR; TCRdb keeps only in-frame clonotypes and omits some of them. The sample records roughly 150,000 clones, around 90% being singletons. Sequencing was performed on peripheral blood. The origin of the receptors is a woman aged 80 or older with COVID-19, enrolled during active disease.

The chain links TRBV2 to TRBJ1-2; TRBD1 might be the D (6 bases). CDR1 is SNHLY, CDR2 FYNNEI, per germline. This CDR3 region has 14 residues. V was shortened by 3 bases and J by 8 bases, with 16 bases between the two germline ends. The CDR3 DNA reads TGTGCCAGCAGTGAGAATCGACAGGATAGGGGCTACACCTTC. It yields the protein CASSENRQDRGYTF.

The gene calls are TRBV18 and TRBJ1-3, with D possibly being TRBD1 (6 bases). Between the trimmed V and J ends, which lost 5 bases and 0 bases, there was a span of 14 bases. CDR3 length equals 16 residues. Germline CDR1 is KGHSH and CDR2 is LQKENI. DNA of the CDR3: TGTGCCAGCTCATCCGGGACACCTTCCTCTGGAAACACCATATATTTT. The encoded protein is CASSSGTPSSGNTIYF.

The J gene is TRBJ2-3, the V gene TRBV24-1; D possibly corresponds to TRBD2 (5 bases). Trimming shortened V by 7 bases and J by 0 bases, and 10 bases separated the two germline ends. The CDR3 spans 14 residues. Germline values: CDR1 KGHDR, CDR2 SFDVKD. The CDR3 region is CATSGISSTDTQYF. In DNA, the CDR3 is TGTGCCACCAGCGGGATCTCTAGCACAGATACGCAGTATTTT.

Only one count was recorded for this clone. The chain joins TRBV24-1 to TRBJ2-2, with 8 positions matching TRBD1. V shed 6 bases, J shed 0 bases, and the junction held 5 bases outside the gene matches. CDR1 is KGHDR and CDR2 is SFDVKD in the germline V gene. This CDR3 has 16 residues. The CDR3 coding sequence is TGTGCCACCAGTAGCTTACAGGGGGCGAACACCGGGGAGCTGTTTTTT. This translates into CATSSLQGANTGELFF.

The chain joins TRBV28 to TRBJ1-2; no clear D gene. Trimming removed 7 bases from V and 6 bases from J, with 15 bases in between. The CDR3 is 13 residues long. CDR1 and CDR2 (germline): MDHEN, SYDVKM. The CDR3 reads CASNQGLIHGYTF. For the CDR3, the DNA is TGTGCCAGCAATCAAGGACTAATTCATGGCTACACCTTC.

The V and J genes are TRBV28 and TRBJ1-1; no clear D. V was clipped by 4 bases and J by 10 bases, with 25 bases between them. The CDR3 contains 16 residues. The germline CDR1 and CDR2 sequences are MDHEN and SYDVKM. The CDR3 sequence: CASSSPSGVNLYSAFF. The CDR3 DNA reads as TGTGCCAGCAGTTCCCCCTCTGGAGTCAACTTATACTCAGCTTTCTTT.

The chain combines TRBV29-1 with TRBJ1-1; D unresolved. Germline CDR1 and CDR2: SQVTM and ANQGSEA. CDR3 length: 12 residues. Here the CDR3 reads CSTKEGNTEAFF. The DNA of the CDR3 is TGCAGTACTAAGGAGGGGAACACTGAAGCTTTCTTT.

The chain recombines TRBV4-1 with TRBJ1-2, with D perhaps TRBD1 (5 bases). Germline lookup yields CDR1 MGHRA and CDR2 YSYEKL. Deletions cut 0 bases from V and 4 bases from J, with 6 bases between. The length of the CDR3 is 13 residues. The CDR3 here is CASSQEGAYGYTF. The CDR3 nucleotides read TGCGCCAGCAGCCAAGAAGGGGCCTATGGCTACACCTTC.

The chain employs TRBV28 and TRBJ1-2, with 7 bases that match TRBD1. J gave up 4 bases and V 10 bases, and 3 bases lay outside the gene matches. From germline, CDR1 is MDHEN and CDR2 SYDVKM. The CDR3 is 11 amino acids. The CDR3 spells CATRGAYGYTF. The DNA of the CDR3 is TGTGCCACCAGGGGGGCCTATGGCTACACCTTC.

The CDR3 sequence: CASSWGQNQPQHF. Here the CDR3 DNA reads TGTGCCAGCAGTTGGGGACAGAATCAGCCCCAGCATTTT. This chain connects TRBV12-3 or TRBV12-4 to TRBJ1-5, with 7 bases fitting TRBD1. The J segment lost 4 bases and the V segment lost 4 bases, leaving 1 base of the junction unmatched. The CDR3 contains 13 residues.

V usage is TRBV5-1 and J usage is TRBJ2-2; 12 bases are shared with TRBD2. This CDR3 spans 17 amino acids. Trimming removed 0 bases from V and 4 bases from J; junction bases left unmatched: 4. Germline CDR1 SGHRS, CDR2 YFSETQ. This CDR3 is CASSLGLAGVGTGELFF. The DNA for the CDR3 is TGCGCCAGCAGCTTGGGACTAGCGGGAGTCGGCACCGGGGAGCTGTTTTTT.

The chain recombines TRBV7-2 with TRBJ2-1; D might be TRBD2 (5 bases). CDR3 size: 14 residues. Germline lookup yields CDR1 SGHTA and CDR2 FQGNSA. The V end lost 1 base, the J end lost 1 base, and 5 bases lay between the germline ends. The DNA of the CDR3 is TGTGCCAGCAGCTTAGGAGGGTCCTACAATGAGCAGTTCTTC. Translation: CASSLGGSYNEQFF.

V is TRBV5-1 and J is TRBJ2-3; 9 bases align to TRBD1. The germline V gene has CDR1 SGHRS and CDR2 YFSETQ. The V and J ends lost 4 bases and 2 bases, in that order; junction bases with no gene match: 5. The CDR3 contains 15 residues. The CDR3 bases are TGCGCCAGCAGCACGGGACAGGGTAACACAGATACGCAGTATTTT. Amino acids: CASSTGQGNTDTQYF.

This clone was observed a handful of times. The CDR3 DNA is TGTGCCATCAGTGACCGGACAGGGGGTGAGCAGTACTTC. Amino acids: CAISDRTGGEQYF. The chain is built from TRBV10-3 and TRBJ2-7, with 10 bases matching TRBD1. This CDR3 spans 13 amino acids. Germline V gene data show CDR1 as ENHRY and CDR2 as SYGVKD. J gave up 7 bases and V 3 bases, and 3 bases lay outside the gene matches.

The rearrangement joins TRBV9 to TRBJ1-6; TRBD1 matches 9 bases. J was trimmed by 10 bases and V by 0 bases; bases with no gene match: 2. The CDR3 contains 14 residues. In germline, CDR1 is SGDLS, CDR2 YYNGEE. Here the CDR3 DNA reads TGTGCCAGCAGCGTAGGGGACAGGGCCTCACCCCTCCACTTT. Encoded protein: CASSVGDRASPLHF. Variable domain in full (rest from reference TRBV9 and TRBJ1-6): DSGVTQTPKHLITATGQRVTLRCSPRSGDLSVYWYQQSLDQGLQFLIQYYNGEERAKGNILERFSAQQFPDLHSELNLSSLELGDSALYFCASSVGDRASPLHFGNGTRLTVT.

Here the CDR3 DNA reads TGTGCCAGTAGTATTAAGACAGCTCTATATGGCTACACCTTC. Amino acids: CASSIKTALYGYTF. This chain links TRBV19 with TRBJ1-2, with D possibly matching TRBD1 (5 bases). This CDR3 is 14 amino acids long. The V gene's germline CDR1 is LNHDA and CDR2 SQIVND (reference sequence). Trimming cost V 3 bases and J 5 bases, with 13 bases left between them.

The CDR3 reads CTSSPRHGPFYNEQFF. The CDR3, as DNA: TGCACCAGCAGCCCCCGCCATGGGCCCTTTTACAATGAGCAGTTCTTC. The J gene is TRBJ2-1, the V gene TRBV1; TRBD1 is the table's D call and was not checked against the DNA. TRBV1 is a pseudogene locus. The CDR3 has 16 amino acids.

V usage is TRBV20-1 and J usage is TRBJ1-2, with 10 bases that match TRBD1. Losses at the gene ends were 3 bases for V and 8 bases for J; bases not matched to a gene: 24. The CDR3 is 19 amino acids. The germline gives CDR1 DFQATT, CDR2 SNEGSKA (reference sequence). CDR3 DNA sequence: TGCAGTGCTAGTGATCCTCTTTCTGACAGGGGGCTCTTCTTTGGAGGCTACACCTTC. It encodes CSASDPLSDRGLFFGGYTF.

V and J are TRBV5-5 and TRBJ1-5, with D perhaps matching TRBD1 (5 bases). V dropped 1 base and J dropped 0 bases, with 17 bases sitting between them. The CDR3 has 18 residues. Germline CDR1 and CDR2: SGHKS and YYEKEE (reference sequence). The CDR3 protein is CASSLTAGREFSNQPQHF. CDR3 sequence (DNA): TGTGCCAGCAGCTTGACGGCAGGGCGGGAGTTTAGCAATCAGCCCCAGCATTTT.

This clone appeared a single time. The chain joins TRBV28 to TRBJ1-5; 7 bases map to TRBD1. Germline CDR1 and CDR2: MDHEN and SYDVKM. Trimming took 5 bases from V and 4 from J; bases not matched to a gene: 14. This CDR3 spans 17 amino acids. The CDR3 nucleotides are TGTGCCAGCAGTCTCAATCTCCGGGACAGCCTGAATCAGCCCCAGCATTTT. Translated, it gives CASSLNLRDSLNQPQHF.

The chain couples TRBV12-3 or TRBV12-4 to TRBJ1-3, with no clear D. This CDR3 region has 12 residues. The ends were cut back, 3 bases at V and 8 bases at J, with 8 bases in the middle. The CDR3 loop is CASSLAVDTIYF. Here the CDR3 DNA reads TGTGCCAGCAGTTTGGCTGTGGACACCATATATTTT.

CDR3 amino acids: CSVGSGVGYGYTF. The CDR3 DNA sequence: TGCAGCGTTGGATCGGGGGTTGGCTATGGCTACACCTTC. V is TRBV29-1 and J is TRBJ1-2; D possibly corresponds to TRBD1 (5 bases). Germline CDR1 and CDR2: SQVTM and ANQGSEA. The germline V and J ends were trimmed by 4 bases and 4 bases, with 13 bases remaining between them. The CDR3 is 13 residues long.